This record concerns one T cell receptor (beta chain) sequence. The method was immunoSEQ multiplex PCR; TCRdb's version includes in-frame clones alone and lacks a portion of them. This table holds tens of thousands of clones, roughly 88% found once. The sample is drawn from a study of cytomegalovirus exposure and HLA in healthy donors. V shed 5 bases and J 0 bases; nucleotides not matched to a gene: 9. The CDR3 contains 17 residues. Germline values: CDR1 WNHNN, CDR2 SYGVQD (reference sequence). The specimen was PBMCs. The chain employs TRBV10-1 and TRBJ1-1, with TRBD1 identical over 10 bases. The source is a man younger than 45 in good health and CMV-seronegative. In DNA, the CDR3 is TGCGCCAGCAGTAACCGGGACAGGGGTTTCATGAACACTGAAGCTTTCTTT. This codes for CASSNRDRGFMNTEAFF.